This TCR beta chain was found in a study of T cell repertoires in cytomegalovirus infection. Study-wide results and limits: Predominance within the ex vivo response was attributable to HLA-C-restricted CMV-specific TCR beta clonotypes.

In this sample, this clonotype turned up a few times. The antigen is not known. A single record per CDR3 protein comes from TCRdb applying MiXCR to the reads. The data hold just under 500,000 distinct CDR3 sequences, with roughly a third observed a single time. This sequence was found in a human donor in good health (CMV status not recorded). Some clones in this sample may be carry-over from other donors' samples. The starting material was cultured PBMCs, obtained from culture after CMV antigen stimulation.

In nucleotides, the CDR3 is TGCAGTGCTAGAAGAGTTTGGGATGAGCAGTTCTTC. Amino acids: CSARRVWDEQFF. This chain uses TRBV20-1 with TRBJ2-1; D not certain. The CDR3 length is 12 residues. Germline V CDR1 and CDR2: DFQATT, SNEGSKA (reference sequence). V dropped 2 bases and J dropped 8 bases, with 10 bases sitting between them.